This TCR beta chain came from a study of T-cell memory formation after mild COVID-19. As for the study in general: Clustering of TCRs was largely donor specific.

A remark on this clonotype: Antigen unknown.

MiXCR, run by TCRdb on the 5' RACE reads, gives a single entry per CDR3 protein. The sample comprises around 440,000 distinct CDR3 sequences, around a sixth of which are singletons, and 9% to 15% rests with the top ten. The length of the CDR3 is 15 residues. CDR1 and CDR2 from the germline V gene are LNHDA and SQIVND (reference sequence). Trimming removed 6 bases at V and 2 bases at J, with 16 bases between. Study-wide results and caveats: Among CD4+ contracting clones, most were CM and EM, and CD8+ ones EMRA.

The sequencing input was PBMCs or a T cell subset sorted from them (not recorded which). The chain links TRBV19 to TRBJ1-1, with no clear D. This sequence originates from an adult woman who had mild COVID-19 (a few samples of this study predate the infection). Cell type and time point are not known. As DNA, the CDR3 is TGTGCCAGTAGACGACTCGGGGATGGAAACACTGAAGCTTTCTTT. Its translation is CASRRLGDGNTEAFF.